A selection of T cell receptor beta chains follows, all from one sample in a study of T cell repertoires in cytomegalovirus infection. One entry per CDR3 protein, called by TCRdb with MiXCR from the reads. The sample records about 71,000 distinct CDR3 sequences, 20% to 25% being singletons. These receptors' targets are unknown. This specimen was CD8+ T cells from cultured PBMCs, taken from culture after CMV antigen stimulation. These receptor sequences come from a human donor in good health (CMV status not recorded). Some clones in this sample may be carry-over from other donors' samples. The CDR3 runs from the conserved cysteine through the conserved F or W. Fields, in order: D gene, J gene, clone size, CDR3 length, V gene, CDR3 protein, CDR3 DNA. D genes are given only for firm matches. Expanded clones are given a class, and other clones once, few, many or no size at all.

D: -
J: TRBJ1-2
size: few
length: 15
V: TRBV9
CDR3: CASSGLDTPTHGYTF
DNA: TGTGCCAGCAGCGGGTTGGATACCCCTACCCATGGCTACACCTTC

D: TRBD1
J: TRBJ2-1
size: -
length: 15
V: TRBV7-6
CDR3: CASSTRDRGQNEQFF
DNA: TGTGCCAGCAGCACAAGAGACAGGGGGCAGAATGAGCAGTTCTTC

D: -
J: TRBJ2-7
size: few
length: 16
V: TRBV25-1
CDR3: CASSEFGTSFRYEQYF
DNA: TGTGCCAGCAGTGAATTCGGGACCTCCTTCCGGTACGAGCAGTACTTC

D: -
J: TRBJ2-3
size: -
length: 13
V: TRBV7-8
CDR3: CASSPREADTQYF
DNA: TGTGCCAGCAGTCCCCGGGAAGCAGATACGCAGTATTTT

D: TRBD2
J: TRBJ2-1
size: few
length: 15
V: TRBV7-8
CDR3: CASSSFGGAGNEQFF
DNA: TGTGCCAGCAGCTCATTTGGAGGAGCGGGGAATGAGCAGTTCTTC

D: -
J: TRBJ2-3
size: -
length: 17
V: TRBV7-8
CDR3: CASSLWGHVRGNLTQYF
DNA: TGTGCCAGCAGCTTATGGGGGCACGTGCGGGGGAATTTAACGCAGTATTTT

D: TRBD1
J: TRBJ2-1
size: -
length: 16
V: TRBV4-1
CDR3: CASSQDLQAGGEEQFF
DNA: TGTGCCAGCAGCCAAGATCTTCAGGCAGGGGGCGAAGAGCAGTTCTTC

D: -
J: TRBJ2-1
size: once
length: 15
V: TRBV12-3/TRBV12-4
CDR3: CASSVLGRENNEQFF
DNA: TGTGCCAGCAGTGTACTGGGGCGGGAAAACAATGAGCAGTTCTTC

D: -
J: TRBJ2-1
size: few
length: 13
V: TRBV12-5
CDR3: CASGLFSRNEQFF
DNA: TGTGCTAGTGGTTTATTTTCCCGCAATGAGCAGTTCTTC

D: -
J: TRBJ2-3
size: -
length: 14
V: TRBV7-2
CDR3: CASDPLVSGDTQYF
DNA: TGTGCCAGCGACCCGTTGGTTTCGGGAGATACGCAGTATTTT

D: TRBD1
J: TRBJ2-7
size: -
length: 15
V: TRBV27
CDR3: CASSPGQGGYYEQYF
DNA: TGTGCCAGCAGTCCTGGACAGGGGGGCTACTACGAGCAGTACTTC

D: -
J: TRBJ1-5
size: -
length: 13
V: TRBV6-2/TRBV6-3
CDR3: CASSPTANQPQHF
DNA: TGTGCCAGCAGCCCCACAGCTAATCAGCCCCAGCATTTT

D: -
J: TRBJ1-3
size: -
length: 14
V: TRBV5-6
CDR3: CASSLGTAGNTIYF
DNA: TGTGCCAGCAGCCTAGGGACGGCTGGAAACACCATATATTTT

D: -
J: TRBJ1-1
size: -
length: 14
V: TRBV6-2/TRBV6-3
CDR3: CASSYSVTSTEAFF
DNA: TGTGCCAGCAGTTATTCCGTAACGAGTACTGAAGCTTTCTTT